This T cell receptor beta chain was captured in a study of T-cell reconstitution after alpha-beta-depleted transplantation in children. Losses at the gene ends were 0 bases for V and 4 bases for J; bases not matched to a gene: 2. Looked up from germline, CDR1 is SGHTA and CDR2 is FQGNSA. The CDR3 is 16 amino acids. Molecular barcoding with unique molecular identifiers was used for the TCRbeta library. TCRdb ran MiXCR on the PCR reads and lists one entry per CDR3 protein. The repertoire holds about 78,000 distinct CDR3 sequences, 13% to 15% seen once, with 25% to 30% in the top ten. This clonotype was seen more than once but under ten times.

The TCR comes from a male patient aged 2 to 9 who had a stem cell transplant for acute lymphoblastic leukemia, so the T cells may come from the graft donor. The genes are TRBV7-2 and TRBJ2-1, with 11 bases aligning to TRBD2. Sample: PBMCs, mostly from graft donor cells, taken 180 days after TCRalphabeta/CD19-depleted stem cell transplant. This chain's CDR3 is CASSLAASGGYNEQFF. CDR3 DNA: TGTGCCAGCAGCTTAGCGGCTAGCGGGGGGTACAATGAGCAGTTCTTC.